Below are 17 T cell receptor beta chains sequenced from a single sample in a study of T cells in Graves' hyperthyroidism and ophthalmopathy. TCR beta CDR3 regions were amplified from RNA transcripts. The TCR CDR3 first-round RT-PCR relied on the HTBI primer set. TCRdb independently ran MiXCR on the multiplex PCR reads; one entry per CDR3 protein. The sample lists around 420,000 distinct CDR3 sequences; roughly an eighth were seen once. The specimen was blood. These receptors originate from a woman between 18 and 30 years old with Graves' hyperthyroidism.

V usage is TRBV3-1 and J usage is TRBJ1-2, with no clear D. This CDR3 comprises 14 residues. Germline CDR1 and CDR2: LGHDT and YNNKEL (reference sequence). Trimming cost V 5 bases and J 4 bases, with 14 bases left between them. CDR3 sequence (DNA): TGTGCCAGCAGCTTAGCGCAGTCCTTCTATGGCTACACCTTC. Translating gives CASSLAQSFYGYTF.

This clonotype has a count of ten or more. The V gene is TRBV19, the J gene TRBJ1-1; D ambiguous. Trimming left V 4 bases short and J 6 bases short, with 15 bases between. The CDR3 is made up of 14 amino acids. Germline V CDR1 and CDR2: LNHDA, SQIVND (reference sequence). CDR3 sequence: CASSRPGLSPEAFF. The DNA for the CDR3 is TGTGCCAGTAGTAGGCCGGGATTGTCGCCTGAAGCTTTCTTT.

V and J are TRBV29-1 and TRBJ1-1; D ambiguous. There are 15 residues in the CDR3. Germline loops: CDR1 SQVTM, CDR2 ANQGSEA. V was clipped by 0 bases and J by 0 bases, with 11 bases between them. The CDR3 loop is CSVEDGGFMNTEAFF. In nucleotides, the CDR3 is TGCAGCGTTGAAGATGGCGGCTTTATGAACACTGAAGCTTTCTTT.

The chain links TRBV7-2 to TRBJ2-1; the match to TRBD2 covers 13 bases. Germline values: CDR1 SGHTA, CDR2 FQGNSA. The V segment lost 10 bases and the J segment 16 bases; nucleotides outside the gene matches: 16. This CDR3 has 14 amino acids. CDR3 sequence: CATLRSLAGGPPFF. CDR3 in DNA: TGTGCCACCCTGAGGTCACTAGCGGGAGGGCCGCCCTTCTTC.

This clonotype was recorded many times. The chain couples TRBV13 to TRBJ2-7; 7 bases are a match to TRBD1. The germline V gene has CDR1 PRHDT and CDR2 FYEKMQ (reference sequence). V lost 6 bases to trimming and J lost 2 bases; unmatched junction nucleotides: 4. The CDR3 runs 13 residues. Here the CDR3 DNA reads TGTGCCAGCAGGAACAGGGGTCCCTACGAGCAGTACTTC. It specifies CASRNRGPYEQYF. The full variable domain, its missing parts supplied by reference TRBV13 and TRBJ2-7, is AAGVIQSPRHLIKEKRETATLKCYPIPRHDTVYWYQQGPGQDPQFLISFYEKMQSDKGSIPDRFSAQQFSDYHSELNMSSLELGDSALYFCASRNRGPYEQYFGPGTRLTVT.

This clonotype was counted many times. The chain has TRBV7-9 and TRBJ2-5; 12 bases are shared with TRBD2. CDR3 length: 15 residues. V lost 5 bases to trimming and J lost 5 bases; unmatched junction nucleotides: 6. In germline, CDR1 is SEHNR, CDR2 FQNEAQ (reference sequence). CDR3 sequence reads: CASSPTGTSGETQYF. CDR3 nucleotides: TGTGCCAGCAGCCCGACCGGGACTAGCGGGGAGACCCAGTACTTC.

This clonotype has just a few counts. The V gene is TRBV18, the J gene TRBJ1-1, with unresolved D. V was clipped by 2 bases and J by 8 bases, with 9 bases between them. The germline V gene encodes CDR1 KGHSH and CDR2 LQKENI. CDR3 length: 12 residues. DNA of the CDR3: TGTGCCAGCTCACCAGCGGGGTGGGAAGCTTTCTTT. This translates into CASSPAGWEAFF.

This clonotype came up many times. The chain is built from TRBV28 and TRBJ2-7; D is unclear. In germline, CDR1 is MDHEN, CDR2 SYDVKM. There are 14 residues in the CDR3. The V gene lost 5 bases and the J gene lost 0 bases, with 11 bases spanning the gap. The CDR3 spells CASSPYYNSYEQYF. The CDR3 coding sequence is TGTGCCAGCAGTCCGTACTATAACTCCTACGAGCAGTACTTC.

This clonotype was recorded at least ten times. The chain recombines TRBV29-1 with TRBJ2-7, with 8 bases matching TRBD2. Per germline, CDR1 SQVTM and CDR2 ANQGSEA. J was trimmed by 7 bases and V by 4 bases; bases with no gene match: 15. CDR3 length: 15 residues. This CDR3 reads CSVGERTSSSGEQYF. The DNA for the CDR3 is TGCAGCGTTGGAGAGAGGACTAGCTCGTCGGGTGAGCAGTACTTC.

The sample holds many counts of this clonotype. The genes are TRBV12-3 or TRBV12-4 and TRBJ1-1; 8 bases are shared with TRBD1. The V and J ends lost 7 bases and 1 base, in that order; junction bases with no gene match: 5. There are 14 residues in the CDR3. DNA for the CDR3: TGTGCCAGCACCCAGGGGGCCGCGAACACTGAAGCTTTCTTT. The encoded protein is CASTQGAANTEAFF.

This clonotype has a handful of counts. The chain is built from TRBV28 and TRBJ1-5, with 7 bases lining up with TRBD1. CDR1 MDHEN and CDR2 SYDVKM come from the germline V gene. The CDR3 consists of 14 residues. V was pared by 7 bases and J by 6 bases, with 9 bases of the junction left unmatched. The CDR3: CASTDTGEVQPQHF. In DNA form, the CDR3 reads TGTGCCAGCACCGATACAGGGGAGGTTCAGCCCCAGCATTTT.

This clonotype was seen at least ten times. This chain uses TRBV27 with TRBJ2-1; D may be TRBD2 (6 bases). This CDR3 contains 15 residues. V shed 4 bases and J shed 4 bases, with 14 bases lying between them. CDR1 MNHEY and CDR2 SMNVEV come from the germline V gene (reference sequence). CDR3 region: CASSSQLAGYNEQFF. Written as DNA, the CDR3 is TGTGCCAGCAGTTCTCAACTAGCAGGGTACAATGAGCAGTTCTTC.

This clonotype was observed at least ten times. The V call is TRBV3-1, the J call TRBJ2-7; 7 bases align to TRBD1. CDR3 size: 16 residues. Germline V gene data show CDR1 as LGHDT and CDR2 as YNNKEL (reference sequence). Trimming removed 0 bases from V and 1 base from J; junction bases left unmatched: 6. The CDR3 DNA reads as TGTGCCAGCAGCCAAGATCTGACAGGGTGGTCCTACGAGCAGTACTTC. Translated, it gives CASSQDLTGWSYEQYF.

This clonotype was seen only a few times. The DNA of the CDR3 is TGTGCCACGCACGATCGGGCGGGACAGGGCCTTACCTACGAGCAGTACTTC. It yields the protein CATHDRAGQGLTYEQYF. V is TRBV5-6 and J is TRBJ2-7; 9 nucleotides line up with TRBD1. Germline CDR1 is SGHDT and CDR2 is YYEEEE. The CDR3 extends over 17 amino acids. Trimming cost V 9 bases and J 2 bases; bases outside gene matches: 18. Full variable domain (remainder filled in from reference TRBV5-6 and TRBJ2-7): DAGVTQSPTHLIKTRGQQVTLRCSPKSGHDTVSWYQQALGQGPQFIFQYYEEEERQRGNFPDRFSGHQFPNYSSELNVNALLLGDSALYLCATHDRAGQGLTYEQYFGPGTRLTVT.

This clonotype was observed once. The chain is built from TRBV27 and TRBJ2-2; 8 positions match TRBD1. The germline V gene encodes CDR1 MNHEY and CDR2 SMNVEV (reference sequence). The CDR3 sequence is 15 residues long. The V segment lost 3 bases and the J segment 7 bases; nucleotides outside the gene matches: 7. CDR3 loop: CASSFSRGQDGELFF. In DNA, the CDR3 is TGTGCCAGCAGTTTTAGCAGGGGGCAGGACGGGGAGCTGTTTTTT.

Notes on this clonotype: Sequence at one end of the junction differs from germline and may be a read error. The chain combines TRBV5-1 with TRBJ2-7, with 11 bases matching TRBD2. Germline values: CDR1 SGHRS, CDR2 YFSETQ. The CDR3 has 15 residues. Here the CDR3 reads CASSLPLAGAYEQYF. The CDR3, as DNA: TGTGCCAGCAGCTTGCCACTAGCGGGAGCCTACGAGCAGTACTTC. The variable domain in full, completed from reference TRBV5-1 and TRBJ2-7, reads KAGVTQTPRYLIKTRGQQVTLSCSPISGHRSVSWYQQTPGQGLQFLFEYFSETQRNKGNFPGRFSGRQFSNSRSEMNVSTLELGDSALYLCASSLPLAGAYEQYFGPGTRLTVT.

With respect to this clonotype: A much more abundant neighbour one base away suggests this may be a read error. The chain uses TRBV7-2 and TRBJ2-3; D possibly corresponds to TRBD2 (6 bases). Looked up from germline, CDR1 is SGHTA and CDR2 is FQGNSA. This CDR3 is 15 amino acids long. The DNA of the CDR3 is TGTGCCAACAGCTTAACGAGGGGAGGTGCGGATACGCAGTATTTT. Encoded protein: CANSLTRGGADTQYF.